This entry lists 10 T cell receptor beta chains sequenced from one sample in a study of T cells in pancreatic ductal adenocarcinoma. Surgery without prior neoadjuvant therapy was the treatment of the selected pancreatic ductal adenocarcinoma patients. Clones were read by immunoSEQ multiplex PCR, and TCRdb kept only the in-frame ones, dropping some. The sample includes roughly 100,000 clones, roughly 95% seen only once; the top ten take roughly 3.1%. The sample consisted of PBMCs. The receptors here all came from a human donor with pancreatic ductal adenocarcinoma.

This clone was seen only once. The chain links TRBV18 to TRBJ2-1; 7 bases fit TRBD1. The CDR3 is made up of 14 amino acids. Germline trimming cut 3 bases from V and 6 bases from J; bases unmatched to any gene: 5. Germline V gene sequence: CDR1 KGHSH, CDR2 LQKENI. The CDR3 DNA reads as TGTGCCAGCTCACCGTGGACAGGCGGCAATGAGCAGTTCTTC. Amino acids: CASSPWTGGNEQFF.

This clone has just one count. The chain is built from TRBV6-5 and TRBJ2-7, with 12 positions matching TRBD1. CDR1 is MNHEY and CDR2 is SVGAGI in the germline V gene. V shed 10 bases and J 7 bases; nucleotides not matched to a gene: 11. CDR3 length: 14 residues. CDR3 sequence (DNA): TGTGCCACCTCGAAGGGACAGGGGGCAGGGGAGCAGTACTTC. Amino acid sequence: CATSKGQGAGEQYF.

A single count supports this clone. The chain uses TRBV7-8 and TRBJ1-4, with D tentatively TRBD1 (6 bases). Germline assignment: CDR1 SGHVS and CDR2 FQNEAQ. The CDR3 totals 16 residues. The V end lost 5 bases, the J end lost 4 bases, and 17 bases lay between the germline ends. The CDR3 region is CASSGAGQSLNEKLFF. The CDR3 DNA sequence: TGTGCCAGCAGCGGCGCCGGACAGTCCCTTAATGAAAAACTGTTTTTT. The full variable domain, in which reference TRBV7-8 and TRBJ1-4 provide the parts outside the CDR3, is GAGVSQSPRYKVAKRGQDVALRCDPISGHVSLFWYQQALGQGPEFLTYFQNEAQLDKSGLPSDRFFAERPEGSVSTLKIQRTQQEDSAVYLCASSGAGQSLNEKLFFGSGTQLSVL.

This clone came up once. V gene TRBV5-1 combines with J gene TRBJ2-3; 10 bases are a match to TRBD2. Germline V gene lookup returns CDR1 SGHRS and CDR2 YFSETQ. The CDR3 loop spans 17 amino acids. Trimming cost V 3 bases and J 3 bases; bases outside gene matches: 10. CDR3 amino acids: CASSSNPSGSLTDTQYF. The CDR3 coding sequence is TGCGCCAGCAGCTCCAACCCTAGCGGGAGTCTGACAGATACGCAGTATTTT.

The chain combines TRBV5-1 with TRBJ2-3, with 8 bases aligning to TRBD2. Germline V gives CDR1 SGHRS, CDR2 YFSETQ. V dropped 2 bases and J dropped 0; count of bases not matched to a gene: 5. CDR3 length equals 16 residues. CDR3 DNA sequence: TGCGCCAGCAGCTTCGGGAGGGCCTGGAGCACAGATACGCAGTATTTT. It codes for CASSFGRAWSTDTQYF.

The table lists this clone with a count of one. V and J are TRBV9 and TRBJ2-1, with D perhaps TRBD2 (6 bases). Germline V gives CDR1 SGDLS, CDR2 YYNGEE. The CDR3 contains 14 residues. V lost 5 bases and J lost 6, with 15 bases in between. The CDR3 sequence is CASSGTQGSNEQFF. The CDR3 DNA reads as TGTGCCAGCAGTGGGACTCAAGGGAGCAATGAGCAGTTCTTC.

This CDR3 reads CASSLGQNYEQYF. CDR3 in DNA: TGTGCCAGCTCACTGGGACAGAACTACGAGCAGTACTTC. The V call is TRBV18, the J call TRBJ2-7; 7 bases match TRBD1. The ends lost 4 bases at V and 3 bases at J; junction bases unmatched: 3. Germline V gene data show CDR1 as KGHSH and CDR2 as LQKENI. This CDR3 contains 13 residues.

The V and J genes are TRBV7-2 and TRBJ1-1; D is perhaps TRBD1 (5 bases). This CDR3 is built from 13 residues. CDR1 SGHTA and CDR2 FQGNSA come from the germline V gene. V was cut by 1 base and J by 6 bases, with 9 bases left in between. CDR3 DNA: TGTGCCAGCAGCTTAGAGTGGGGCGCTGAAGCTTTCTTT. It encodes CASSLEWGAEAFF.

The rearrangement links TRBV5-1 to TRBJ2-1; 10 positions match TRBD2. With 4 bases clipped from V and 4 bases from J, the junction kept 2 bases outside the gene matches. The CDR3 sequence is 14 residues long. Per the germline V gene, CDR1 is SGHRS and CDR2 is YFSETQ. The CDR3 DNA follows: TGCGCCAGCAGCAGACTAGCGGGTTACAATGAGCAGTTCTTC. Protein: CASSRLAGYNEQFF. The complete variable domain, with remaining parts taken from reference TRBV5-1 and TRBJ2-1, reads KAGVTQTPRYLIKTRGQQVTLSCSPISGHRSVSWYQQTPGQGLQFLFEYFSETQRNKGNFPGRFSGRQFSNSRSEMNVSTLELGDSALYLCASSRLAGYNEQFFGPGTRLTVL.

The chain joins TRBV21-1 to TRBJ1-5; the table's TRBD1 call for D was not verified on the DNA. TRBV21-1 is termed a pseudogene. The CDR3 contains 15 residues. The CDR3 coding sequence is TGTGCCAGCAGCTTCCCCGGGACAGCCCATCAGCCCCAGCATTTT. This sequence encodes CASSFPGTAHQPQHF.